This TCR beta chain was captured in a study of CXCR3-negative and CXCR3-positive naive CD8 T cells. Comment on this clonotype: The antigen is not known.

Study findings and constraints: TRBV-TRBJ usage was similar across naive CXCR3 subsets but distinct in memory cells. CXCR3-positive naive cells had more hydrophobic TRB CDR3s than CXCR3-negative naive cells. Naive subsets did not differ in surface CD5, and the authors estimated TCR strength using properties of the TRB CDR3.

The libraries of TRB cDNA were constructed through 5' RACE using UMI labels. TCRdb reanalyzed the 5' RACE reads, giving one entry per CDR3 protein sequence and no DNA. This table holds approximately 96,000 distinct CDR3 sequences. The CDR3 consists of 12 residues. CDR1 and CDR2 (germline): DFQATT, SNEGSKA (reference sequence). Triplicate sorts, 300,000 to 350,000 cells apiece, were made for each CD8+ T cell subset. CD45RO-CCR7+CD27+CD95- was the phenotype of naive CD8+ T cells. The sample was naive CXCR3+ CD8+ T cells from blood. Subset meaning: CD45RO-CCR7+CD27+CD95- naive CD8+ T cells expressing CXCR3 (TNR3+). This sequence joins TRBV20-1 and TRBJ1-2; with no DNA, the TCRdb D assignment of TRBD1 cannot be verified. The sequence was collected from a human donor in good health. Some clones in this sample may be carry-over from other donors' samples. CDR3 in amino acids: CSARTTNYGYTF.